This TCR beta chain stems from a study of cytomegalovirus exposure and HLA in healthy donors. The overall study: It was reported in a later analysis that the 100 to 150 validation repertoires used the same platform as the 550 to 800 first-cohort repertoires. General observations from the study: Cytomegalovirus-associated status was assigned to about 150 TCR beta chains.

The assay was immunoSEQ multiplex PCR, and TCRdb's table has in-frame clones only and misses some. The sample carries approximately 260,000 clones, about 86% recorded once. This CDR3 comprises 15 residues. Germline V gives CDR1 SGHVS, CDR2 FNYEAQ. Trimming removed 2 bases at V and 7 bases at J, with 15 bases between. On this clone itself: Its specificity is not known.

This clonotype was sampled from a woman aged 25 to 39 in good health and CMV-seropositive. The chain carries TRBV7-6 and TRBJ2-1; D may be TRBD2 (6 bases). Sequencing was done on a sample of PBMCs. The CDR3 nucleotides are TGTGCCAGCAGCTTAATCCCGGGGACTTCTAATGAGCAGTTCTTC. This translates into CASSLIPGTSNEQFF.